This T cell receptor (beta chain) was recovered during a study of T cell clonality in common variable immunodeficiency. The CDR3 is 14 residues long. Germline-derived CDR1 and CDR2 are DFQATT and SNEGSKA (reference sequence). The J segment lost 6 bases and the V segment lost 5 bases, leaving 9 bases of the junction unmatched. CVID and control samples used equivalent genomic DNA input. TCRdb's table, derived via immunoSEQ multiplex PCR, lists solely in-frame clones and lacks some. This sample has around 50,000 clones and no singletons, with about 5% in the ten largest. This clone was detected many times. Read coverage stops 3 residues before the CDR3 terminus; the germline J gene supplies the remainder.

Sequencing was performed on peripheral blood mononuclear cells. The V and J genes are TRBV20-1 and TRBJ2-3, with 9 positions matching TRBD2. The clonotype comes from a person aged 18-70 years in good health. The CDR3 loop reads CSAPQAGGGDTQYF. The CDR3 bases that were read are TGCAGTGCTCCTCAAGCGGGAGGCGGGGATACG.